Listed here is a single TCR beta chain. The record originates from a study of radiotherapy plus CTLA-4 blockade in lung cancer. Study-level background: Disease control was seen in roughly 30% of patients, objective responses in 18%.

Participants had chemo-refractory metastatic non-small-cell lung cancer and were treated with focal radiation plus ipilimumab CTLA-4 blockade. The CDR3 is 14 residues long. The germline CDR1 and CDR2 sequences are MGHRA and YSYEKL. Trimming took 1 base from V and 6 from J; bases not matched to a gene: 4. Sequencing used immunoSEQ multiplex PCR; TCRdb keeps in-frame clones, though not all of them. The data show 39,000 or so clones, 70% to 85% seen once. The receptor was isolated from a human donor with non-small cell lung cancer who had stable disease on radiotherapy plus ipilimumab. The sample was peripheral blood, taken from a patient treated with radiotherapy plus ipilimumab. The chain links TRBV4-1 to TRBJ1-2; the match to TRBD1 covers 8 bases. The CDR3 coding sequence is TGCGCCAGCAGCCAAGGGGACAGGCTCCATGGCTACACCTTC. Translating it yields CASSQGDRLHGYTF.